What follows are 21 T cell receptor beta chains derived from one specimen sequenced in a study of CD8+ T cells in alopecia areata (dated by TCRdb to the late 2010s). Library generation was performed with the immunoSEQ multiplex PCR assay. RNA was extracted from all samples and reverse transcribed into cDNA as template for TCR sequencing. TCRdb mirrors the immuneACCESS table, restricted to in-frame sequences. Some clones are absent from its copies; in checked studies, under half trace to an unresolved V gene, and the reason for the others is unknown. For this sample there are about 120,000 clones; less than 80% appear just once. Approximately 2.6% of the sample lies in the top ten. The sequencing input was CD4+ T cells sorted from blood. The origin of the receptors is a human donor in good health.

The J gene is TRBJ2-7, the V gene TRBV19, with TRBD1 matching 10 bases. V was clipped by 6 bases and J by 5 bases; unmatched bases: 10. Looked up from germline, CDR1 is LNHDA and CDR2 is SQIVND (reference sequence). The CDR3 spans 15 residues. The DNA for the CDR3 is TGTGCCAGTAGCCGTGGGGGGACAGGGGAGAACGAGCAGTACTTC. This encodes CASSRGGTGENEQYF.

The CDR3: CAWSVPASGGRDTQYF. CDR3 in DNA: TGTGCCTGGAGTGTTCCGGCTAGCGGGGGTAGAGATACGCAGTATTTT. The V gene is TRBV30, the J gene TRBJ2-3; 10 nucleotides line up with TRBD2. The germline V gene encodes CDR1 GTSNPN and CDR2 SVGIG (reference sequence). Trimming took 0 bases from V and 5 from J; bases not matched to a gene: 8. This CDR3 contains 16 residues.

As to this clone: The sample contains more than one DNA sequence encoding this CDR3. The CDR3 loop is CAISTGGSDTQYF. The CDR3 DNA sequence: TGTGCCATCAGTACAGGGGGCTCAGATACGCAGTATTTT. The V and J genes are TRBV10-3 and TRBJ2-3, with 9 positions matching TRBD1. Unmatched junction bases numbered 1, after V lost 5 bases and J lost 4 bases. The CDR3 is 13 residues long. Germline V CDR1 and CDR2: ENHRY, SYGVKD.

This chain uses TRBV29-1 with TRBJ1-2; 11 bases fit TRBD1. CDR1 and CDR2 (germline): SQVTM, ANQGSEA. This CDR3 comprises 12 residues. V lost 7 bases and J lost 8; bases outside the gene matches: 6. CDR3 in DNA: TGCAGCGACCGGACAGGGGGCGGAGGCTACACCTTC. Translated, it gives CSDRTGGGGYTF.

The chain couples TRBV6-5 to TRBJ1-1; unclear D gene. The CDR3 extends over 12 amino acids. Trimming took 8 bases from V and 1 from J, leaving 8 bases between them. The germline V gene has CDR1 MNHEY and CDR2 SVGAGI. CDR3 DNA sequence: TGTGCCAGCCTAAGAGGGAACACTGAAGCTTTCTTT. Amino acid sequence: CASLRGNTEAFF.

V is TRBV30 and J is TRBJ2-7; 9 nucleotides match TRBD1. CDR1 is GTSNPN and CDR2 is SVGIG in the germline V gene (reference sequence). The CDR3 sequence is 13 residues long. The V gene end was trimmed by 5 bases and the J gene end by 4 bases; junction bases not matched to a gene: 6. This CDR3 is CAWSGTGNYEQYF. The CDR3 DNA reads as TGTGCCTGGTCCGGGACAGGGAATTACGAGCAGTACTTC. Filled out from reference TRBV30 and TRBJ2-7, the complete variable domain reads SQTIHQWPATLVQPVGSPLSLECTVEGTSNPNLYWYRQAAGRGLQLLFYSVGIGQISSEVPQNLSASRPQDRQFILSSKKLLLSDSGFYLCAWSGTGNYEQYFGPGTRLTVT.

V is TRBV30 and J is TRBJ1-6; tentatively, D is TRBD1 (5 bases). Germline loops: CDR1 GTSNPN, CDR2 SVGIG (reference sequence). Trimming pared 3 bases from V and 9 bases from J, leaving 18 bases between. The CDR3 runs 15 residues. CDR3 loop: CAWRTVGLQGSPLHF. In DNA, the CDR3 is TGTGCCTGGAGGACCGTCGGACTGCAGGGTTCACCCCTCCACTTT. Variable domain in full (rest from reference TRBV30 and TRBJ1-6): SQTIHQWPATLVQPVGSPLSLECTVEGTSNPNLYWYRQAAGRGLQLLFYSVGIGQISSEVPQNLSASRPQDRQFILSSKKLLLSDSGFYLCAWRTVGLQGSPLHFGNGTRLTVT.

The genes are TRBV10-3 and TRBJ2-5; no firm D call. CDR3 length: 12 residues. Germline V gene data show CDR1 as ENHRY and CDR2 as SYGVKD. The V end was cut by 0 bases, the J end by 5 bases, with 4 bases between. DNA of the CDR3: TGTGCCATCAGTGAGTCGACGGAGACCCAGTACTTC. Its protein is CAISESTETQYF.

The V call is TRBV10-3, the J call TRBJ2-7, with TRBD2 as a possible D gene (5 bases). Per germline, CDR1 ENHRY and CDR2 SYGVKD. The CDR3 is 13 amino acids. V was pared by 10 bases and J by 0 bases, with 13 bases between. CDR3 nucleotide sequence: TGTGCCAGCAGGCACCGGGACTCCTACGAGCAGTACTTC. Translating gives CASRHRDSYEQYF.

This clone has only a few counts. V gene TRBV29-1 combines with J gene TRBJ2-3; D possibly corresponds to TRBD2 (6 bases). This CDR3 is 15 amino acids long. Germline V gene sequence: CDR1 SQVTM, CDR2 ANQGSEA. Between the trimmed V and J ends, which lost 1 base and 6 bases, there was a span of 17 bases. The CDR3 protein is CSVEGHPSGVDTQYF. For the CDR3, the DNA is TGCAGCGTTGAAGGCCATCCGTCGGGGGTTGATACGCAGTATTTT.

The rearrangement joins TRBV4-2 to TRBJ2-5; the D is unclear. The V and J ends lost 1 base and 4 bases respectively, with 10 bases between them. The CDR3 runs to 14 residues. Germline V gene lookup returns CDR1 LGHNA and CDR2 YNFKEQ. The CDR3 loop reads CASSQVVASETQYF. CDR3 DNA: TGTGCCAGCAGCCAAGTAGTGGCGTCAGAGACCCAGTACTTC.

In its sample, this clone was seen once. The V call is TRBV9, the J call TRBJ1-2; D not certain. Per the germline V gene, CDR1 is SGDLS and CDR2 is YYNGEE. V was pared by 1 base and J by 13 bases, with 17 bases between. This CDR3 has 13 amino acids. The CDR3 DNA is TGTGCCAGCAGCGTAATAACAGTACTGGATGTCACCTTC. Its translation is CASSVITVLDVTF. Using reference TRBV9 and TRBJ1-2 for the parts outside the CDR3, the full variable domain is DSGVTQTPKHLITATGQRVTLRCSPRSGDLSVYWYQQSLDQGLQFLIQYYNGEERAKGNILERFSAQQFPDLHSELNLSSLELGDSALYFCASSVITVLDVTFGSGTRLTVV.

This clone has more than one count but fewer than ten. The gene calls are TRBV30 and TRBJ1-2; 10 bases align to TRBD1. This CDR3 is 11 amino acids long. CDR1 GTSNPN and CDR2 SVGIG come from the germline V gene (reference sequence). The J segment lost 11 bases and the V segment lost 8 bases, leaving 8 bases of the junction unmatched. The CDR3 region has the DNA TGTGCCGGACGGGACAGGGGAGAGTACACCTTC. This gives the protein CAGRDRGEYTF.

This clone was picked up one time. The rearrangement joins TRBV30 to TRBJ2-6; no firm D call. Per the germline V gene, CDR1 is GTSNPN and CDR2 is SVGIG (reference sequence). The CDR3 consists of 15 residues. V was shortened by 4 bases and J by 2 bases, with 12 bases between the two germline ends. CDR3 coding DNA: TGTGCCTGGACGCCTTCTTCGACTGGGGCCAACGTCCTGACTTTC. It translates to CAWTPSSTGANVLTF.

The V and J genes are TRBV6-5 and TRBJ2-1, with TRBD2 matching over 15 bases. The CDR3 has 14 amino acids. Losses at the gene ends were 6 bases for V and 7 bases for J; bases not matched to a gene: 1. Germline-derived CDR1 and CDR2 are MNHEY and SVGAGI. CDR3 in amino acids: CASRGLAGGNEQFF. DNA of the CDR3: TGTGCCAGCAGGGGACTAGCGGGGGGTAATGAGCAGTTCTTC.

This chain uses TRBV15 with TRBJ1-6, with TRBD1 as a possible D gene (6 bases). V shed 1 base and J shed 7 bases, with 8 bases lying between them. Germline V gene sequence: CDR1 LNHNV, CDR2 YYDKDF (reference sequence). This CDR3 spans 14 amino acids. The CDR3, as DNA: TGTGCCACCAGCAGAGGACAGGAGAATTCACCCCTCCACTTT. Protein product: CATSRGQENSPLHF.

The chain joins TRBV30 to TRBJ2-5; perhaps TRBD2 as D (6 bases). V was clipped by 4 bases and J by 5 bases, with 11 bases between them. CDR1 and CDR2 from the germline V gene are GTSNPN and SVGIG (reference sequence). The CDR3 length is 12 residues. The CDR3 DNA is TGTGCCTGGACTCATGGGAGGGAGACCCAGTACTTC. Translated: CAWTHGRETQYF.

This clone has a single count. In DNA, the CDR3 is TGCGCCAGCAGCCAGGGTTCAGGGACTCAAGAGCAGTACTTC. Translated, it gives CASSQGSGTQEQYF. The rearrangement links TRBV4-1 to TRBJ2-7; weak D call: TRBD2 (6 bases). V lost 3 bases to trimming and J lost 7 bases, with 16 bases between them. This CDR3 spans 14 amino acids. Per germline, CDR1 MGHRA and CDR2 YSYEKL.

This clone was found once. This sequence joins TRBV9 and TRBJ1-1; a weak D match, TRBD1 (5 bases). Germline V gene data show CDR1 as SGDLS and CDR2 as YYNGEE. Trimming cost V 0 bases and J 4 bases, with 10 bases left between them. There are 14 residues in the CDR3. CDR3 in amino acids: CASSVGGASTEAFF. The DNA of the CDR3 is TGTGCCAGCAGCGTAGGGGGCGCGTCCACTGAAGCTTTCTTT.

This clone was seen once. This sequence joins TRBV29-1 and TRBJ2-1; D may match TRBD1 or TRBD2 (5 bases each). V lost 3 bases to trimming and J lost 7 bases, with 19 bases between them. The V gene's germline CDR1 is SQVTM and CDR2 ANQGSEA. The CDR3 has 15 residues. The DNA of the CDR3 is TGCAGCGTTGAGATAACGGGGCCGGTAAGGAATGAGCAGTTCTTC. This translates into CSVEITGPVRNEQFF.

The chain employs TRBV5-1 and TRBJ2-7; 8 nucleotides match TRBD2. Germline trimming cut 0 bases from V and 5 bases from J; bases unmatched to any gene: 4. The CDR3 runs 14 residues. Germline V CDR1 and CDR2: SGHRS, YFSETQ. CDR3 DNA sequence: TGCGCCAGCAGCTTGGGGACTAGCAGCCACGAGCAGTACTTC. Its translation: CASSLGTSSHEQYF.